This T cell receptor (beta chain) was documented in a study of blood T cell repertoires in COVID-19. Across the whole study: The United States, Italy and Spain were the sources of the acute and convalescent COVID-19 samples. T cells, B-cell-depleted T cells, or PBMCs supplied cDNA or gDNA.

Germline V gene data show CDR1 as ENHRY and CDR2 as SYGVKD. V lost 4 bases, J lost 4 bases, and 6 bases stayed unmatched. This CDR3 has 15 amino acids. In the authors' workflow: Amplification of reference gene primers was used by the study to estimate nucleated cell counts. This table comes from immunoSEQ multiplex PCR, and its TCRdb copy is limited to in-frame clones, with some not included. The D gene and trimming were derived from the DNA, and the V and J assignments and clone size from that table. The sample lists roughly 70,000 clones; around 88% were seen once. The sequenced material came from peripheral blood. This TCR derives from a woman in her 70s with acute or convalescent COVID-19. V gene TRBV10-3 combines with J gene TRBJ2-1, with TRBD2 matching over 8 bases. The CDR3 region is CAISGSGSGYNEQFF. Written as DNA, the CDR3 is TGTGCCATCAGTGGGAGCGGGAGTGGTTACAATGAGCAGTTCTTC.